Following are 8 T cell receptor beta chains from one sample sequenced in a study of vaccination and CD4 T cells after COVID-19. Cultured CD4+ T cell DNA underwent sequencing with the Oncomine TCR Beta short-read assay. TCRdb ran MiXCR on the PCR reads and lists one entry per CDR3 protein. In the table there are 10,000 to 15,000 distinct CDR3 sequences, around 64% of which are singletons. The treatment: approximately nine-day PBMC culture with coronavirus spike peptide pools or control peptides (ViraFEST assay). These receptors' antigens are unknown. The specimen was CD4+ T cells from blood, cultured in vitro. The receptors stem from a human donor who had recovered from COVID-19.

The chain is built from TRBV25-1 and TRBJ2-7; perhaps TRBD2 as D (7 bases). Germline loops: CDR1 MGHDK, CDR2 SYGVNS. The CDR3 covers 16 residues. The V gene lost 5 bases and the J gene lost 2 bases, with 19 bases spanning the gap. The CDR3 reads CASSRGAGTATYEQYF. The CDR3 DNA reads TGTGCCAGCAGTCGGGGGGCCGGGACGGCGACCTACGAGCAGTACTTC.

The V call is TRBV5-8, the J call TRBJ1-6; TRBD1 matches at 9 bases. The CDR3 extends over 18 amino acids. The junction had 4 bases not matched to a gene; V was cut back by 0 bases and J by 0 bases. Per the germline V gene, CDR1 is SGHTS and CDR2 is YDEGEE. For the CDR3, the DNA is TGTGCCAGCAGCTTGGCCAAGACAGGGGGCTCCTATAATTCACCCCTCCACTTT. Translation gives CASSLAKTGGSYNSPLHF.

The CDR3: CSGTSGGQETQYF. The CDR3, as DNA: TGCAGTGGGACTAGCGGGGGCCAAGAGACCCAGTACTTC. The chain recombines TRBV20-1 with TRBJ2-5; 13 bases are a match to TRBD2. Germline lookup yields CDR1 DFQATT and CDR2 SNEGSKA (reference sequence). The CDR3 is made up of 13 amino acids. The V gene end was trimmed by 7 bases and the J gene end by 1 base; junction bases not matched to a gene: 0.

The chain combines TRBV7-9 with TRBJ1-3; D is uncertain. Trimming stripped 1 base from V and 1 base from J, with 2 bases between. Per germline, CDR1 SEHNR and CDR2 FQNEAQ (reference sequence). This CDR3 comprises 13 residues. The CDR3 is CASSLESGNTIYF. CDR3 in DNA: TGTGCCAGCAGCTTAGAATCTGGAAACACCATATATTTT. The entire variable domain, with the rest obtained from reference TRBV7-9 and TRBJ1-3, is as follows: DTGVSQNPRHKITKRGQNVTFRCDPISEHNRLYWYRQTLGQGPEFLTYFQNEAQLEKSRLLSDRFSAERPKGSFSTLEIQRTEQGDSAMYLCASSLESGNTIYFGEGSWLTVV.

The rearrangement uses TRBV4-2 and TRBJ1-5; 7 nucleotides agree with TRBD1. The CDR3 sequence is 18 residues long. Germline V gene data show CDR1 as LGHNA and CDR2 as YNFKEQ. With V trimmed by 0 bases and J by 6 bases, 14 bases remained unmatched. CDR3 amino acids: CASSQDIIPGGGGQPQHF. DNA for the CDR3: TGTGCCAGCAGCCAAGATATAATCCCGGGAGGGGGCGGTCAGCCCCAGCATTTT.

This clonotype was observed a handful of times. The chain recombines TRBV7-2 with TRBJ2-5, with D hard to call. CDR1 and CDR2 from the germline V gene are SGHTA and FQGNSA. This CDR3 spans 13 amino acids. V was clipped by 5 bases and J by 4 bases, with 11 bases between them. The CDR3 reads CASSETYGETQYF. CDR3 bases: TGTGCCAGCAGCGAGACGTACGGAGAGACCCAGTACTTC.

The V gene is TRBV24-1, the J gene TRBJ2-3; no reliable D call. V lost 3 bases and J 2 bases, leaving 8 bases between the germline ends. The CDR3 covers 14 residues. Germline loops: CDR1 KGHDR, CDR2 SFDVKD. Written as DNA, the CDR3 is TGTGCCACCAGTGATCCTCAGAACACAGATACGCAGTATTTT. Translated, it gives CATSDPQNTDTQYF.

This clonotype was found a few times. The chain couples TRBV27 to TRBJ2-7; D remains ambiguous. Germline V gene sequence: CDR1 MNHEY, CDR2 SMNVEV (reference sequence). Between the trimmed V and J ends, which lost 1 base and 1 base, there was a span of 11 bases. The CDR3 totals 15 residues. The CDR3 sequence: CASSLYPDSSYEQYF. The CDR3 coding sequence is TGTGCCAGCAGTTTATACCCCGATTCTTCCTACGAGCAGTACTTC.